These T cell receptor beta chains were read from a single sample in a study of cytomegalovirus exposure and HLA in healthy donors. Data came from immunoSEQ multiplex PCR; TCRdb stores just in-frame clones and leaves some out. The sample shows about 300,000 clones, 86% of them seen only once. Sequenced input: PBMCs. These TCRs come from a man aged 40-49 years in good health and CMV-seropositive. CDR3s include the opening cysteine and the closing phenylalanine or tryptophan. The order of the fields is clone size, V gene, D gene, J gene, CDR3 DNA, CDR3 protein. D genes are given only for firm matches. Only some rows state a clone size, as once, few, many or a class for expanded clones.

clone_size: NA; v_call: TRBV19; d_call: TRBD2; j_call: TRBJ2-7; cdr3_nt: TGTGCCAGTAGTTCCCGAGGGACTAGCGTCGACGAGCAGTACTTC; cdr3_aa: CASSSRGTSVDEQYF
clone_size: once; v_call: TRBV27; d_call: NA; j_call: TRBJ2-7; cdr3_nt: TGTGCCAGCAGTTTTCTGAATAGCTACGAGCAGTACTTC; cdr3_aa: CASSFLNSYEQYF
clone_size: NA; v_call: TRBV5-4; d_call: NA; j_call: TRBJ2-1; cdr3_nt: TGTGCCAGCAGCATAGCGACCCCCCCGGGTGAGCAGTTCTTC; cdr3_aa: CASSIATPPGEQFF
clone_size: NA; v_call: TRBV7-2; d_call: TRBD1; j_call: TRBJ1-2; cdr3_nt: TGTGCCAGCAGCGTCAACAGGGGGCGGGGAGGCTACACCTTC; cdr3_aa: CASSVNRGRGGYTF
clone_size: NA; v_call: TRBV19; d_call: NA; j_call: TRBJ1-5; cdr3_nt: TGTGCCAGTAGTACCAGGGGCCATAGCAATCAGCCCCAGCATTTT; cdr3_aa: CASSTRGHSNQPQHF
clone_size: NA; v_call: TRBV2; d_call: TRBD2; j_call: TRBJ2-7; cdr3_nt: TGTGCCAGCAGTAATCCGGGACTAGCGGGAGGGCCAAGCGAGCAGTACTTC; cdr3_aa: CASSNPGLAGGPSEQYF
clone_size: NA; v_call: TRBV25-1; d_call: TRBD2; j_call: TRBJ2-5; cdr3_nt: TGTGCCAGCAGTGAATACGGGAGGGGGGGGTTCCAAGAGACCCAGTACTTC; cdr3_aa: CASSEYGRGGFQETQYF
clone_size: NA; v_call: TRBV2; d_call: TRBD1; j_call: TRBJ2-4; cdr3_nt: TGTGCCATTACCCGGGACAGGGACACCAAAAACATTCAGTACTTC; cdr3_aa: CAITRDRDTKNIQYF
clone_size: NA; v_call: TRBV5-1; d_call: TRBD1; j_call: TRBJ2-2; cdr3_nt: TGCGCCAGCAGTTTCCAGGGGGCTCGGACCGGGGAGCTGTTTTTT; cdr3_aa: CASSFQGARTGELFF
clone_size: NA; v_call: TRBV27; d_call: TRBD1; j_call: TRBJ2-7; cdr3_nt: TGTGCCAGCAGTTTATCGGGGACTGTCGGGACAGGGAAGTACTTC; cdr3_aa: CASSLSGTVGTGKYF
clone_size: NA; v_call: TRBV6-1; d_call: TRBD1; j_call: TRBJ1-6; cdr3_nt: TGTGCCAGCAGTGAAGGGACAGGGGATAATTCACCCCTCCACTTT; cdr3_aa: CASSEGTGDNSPLHF
clone_size: NA; v_call: TRBV19; d_call: TRBD2; j_call: TRBJ2-1; cdr3_nt: TGTGCCAGTAGCATAAGGGAGGGCGATTACAATGAGCAGTTCTTC; cdr3_aa: CASSIREGDYNEQFF
clone_size: NA; v_call: TRBV19; d_call: NA; j_call: TRBJ2-1; cdr3_nt: TGTGCCAGTAGTATAGAAGGTAGCGGCAATGAGCAGTTCTTC; cdr3_aa: CASSIEGSGNEQFF
clone_size: once; v_call: TRBV5-1; d_call: TRBD1; j_call: TRBJ1-1; cdr3_nt: TGCGCCAGCAGCCTCGGGACAGCGGACACTGAAGCTTTCTTT; cdr3_aa: CASSLGTADTEAFF
clone_size: NA; v_call: TRBV28; d_call: NA; j_call: TRBJ1-1; cdr3_nt: TGTGCCAGCAGTATTGCCCGTGCGGGGACTGAAGCTTTCTTT; cdr3_aa: CASSIARAGTEAFF
clone_size: NA; v_call: TRBV7-2; d_call: NA; j_call: TRBJ2-7; cdr3_nt: TGTGCCAGCGCTACCCCAGGGCTCAGGGACGAGCAGTACTTC; cdr3_aa: CASATPGLRDEQYF
clone_size: NA; v_call: TRBV19; d_call: TRBD1; j_call: TRBJ1-4; cdr3_nt: TGTGCCAGTAGTACCCCCGGCCAGGGGGCGGAAAAACTGTTTTTT; cdr3_aa: CASSTPGQGAEKLFF
clone_size: NA; v_call: TRBV29-1; d_call: TRBD2; j_call: TRBJ2-1; cdr3_nt: TGCAGCGTCAGACTAGCGGGAGTCGTTGAGCAGTTCTTC; cdr3_aa: CSVRLAGVVEQFF
clone_size: NA; v_call: TRBV6-6; d_call: TRBD1; j_call: TRBJ2-7; cdr3_nt: TGTGCCAGTACAATACAGGGGGCGACCTACGAGCAGTACTTC; cdr3_aa: CASTIQGATYEQYF
clone_size: once; v_call: TRBV5-1; d_call: NA; j_call: TRBJ1-2; cdr3_nt: TGCGCCAGCAGCCTTGACTCAGCTAACTATGGCTACACCTTC; cdr3_aa: CASSLDSANYGYTF
clone_size: NA; v_call: TRBV7-9; d_call: TRBD2; j_call: TRBJ2-3; cdr3_nt: TGTGCCAGCAGCATGATAGCGGGAGCGGCAGATACGCAGTATTTT; cdr3_aa: CASSMIAGAADTQYF
clone_size: NA; v_call: TRBV18; d_call: NA; j_call: TRBJ1-5; cdr3_nt: TGTGCCAGCTCACCAGCCGGGTATAGCAATCAGCCCCAGCATTTT; cdr3_aa: CASSPAGYSNQPQHF
clone_size: NA; v_call: TRBV6-5; d_call: NA; j_call: TRBJ1-2; cdr3_nt: TGTGCCAGCAGTTCGACAGGCCTAGCTAACTATGGCTACACCTTC; cdr3_aa: CASSSTGLANYGYTF
clone_size: NA; v_call: TRBV7-7; d_call: NA; j_call: TRBJ2-3; cdr3_nt: TGTGCTAGCAGCAGGGGTCCGGATCCACTAGGCGGGAGCTTTCCAGATACGCAGTATTTT; cdr3_aa: CASSRGPDPLGGSFPDTQYF
clone_size: NA; v_call: TRBV5-1; d_call: TRBD1; j_call: TRBJ2-7; cdr3_nt: TGCGCCAGCAGCTTGGATCCCAGGGGGTTAAGGAACGAGCAGTACTTC; cdr3_aa: CASSLDPRGLRNEQYF
clone_size: NA; v_call: TRBV10-3; d_call: NA; j_call: TRBJ1-1; cdr3_nt: TGTGCCATTAGTGACGCAGGTCCGAACACTGAAGCTTTCTTT; cdr3_aa: CAISDAGPNTEAFF
clone_size: NA; v_call: TRBV30; d_call: NA; j_call: TRBJ1-5; cdr3_nt: TGTGCCTGCGCAACTGCCGGCAATCAGCCCCAGCATTTT; cdr3_aa: CACATAGNQPQHF
clone_size: NA; v_call: TRBV2; d_call: TRBD2; j_call: TRBJ2-1; cdr3_nt: TGTGCCAGCACGGGGGGGACTAGCGGGATCAATGAGCAGTTCTTC; cdr3_aa: CASTGGTSGINEQFF
clone_size: many; v_call: TRBV7-9; d_call: NA; j_call: TRBJ1-1; cdr3_nt: TGCGCCAGCAGCCAAGATGTGGCAGGGATAATGAACACTGAAGCTTTCTTT; cdr3_aa: CASSQDVAGIMNTEAFF
clone_size: few; v_call: TRBV19; d_call: NA; j_call: TRBJ2-1; cdr3_nt: TGTGCCAGTAGTACCGGGGGAAGCAATGAGCAGTTCTTC; cdr3_aa: CASSTGGSNEQFF
clone_size: NA; v_call: TRBV28; d_call: TRBD1; j_call: TRBJ1-4; cdr3_nt: TGTGCCAGCAGTTTCGACAGGGGGACAACTAATGAAAAACTGTTTTTT; cdr3_aa: CASSFDRGTTNEKLFF
clone_size: NA; v_call: TRBV5-4; d_call: TRBD2; j_call: TRBJ2-3; cdr3_nt: TGTGCCAGCAGCCCAGCGGGAGGGCGGGCAGATACGCAGTATTTT; cdr3_aa: CASSPAGGRADTQYF
clone_size: once; v_call: TRBV15; d_call: NA; j_call: TRBJ1-3; cdr3_nt: TGTGCCACCAGCAGGGGGGCCCCTGAACTCTCTGGAAACACCATATATTTT; cdr3_aa: CATSRGAPELSGNTIYF
clone_size: NA; v_call: TRBV7-6; d_call: TRBD2; j_call: TRBJ2-7; cdr3_nt: TGTGCCAGCAGCGCGAGGGCTGTGAGGACTAGCGGGAGCCACGAGCAGTACTTC; cdr3_aa: CASSARAVRTSGSHEQYF
clone_size: NA; v_call: TRBV27; d_call: TRBD2; j_call: TRBJ2-3; cdr3_nt: TGTGCCAGCACCCGACTAGCGGGATCGACAGATACGCAGTATTTT; cdr3_aa: CASTRLAGSTDTQYF
clone_size: NA; v_call: TRBV7-9; d_call: TRBD1; j_call: TRBJ2-7; cdr3_nt: TGTTCCAGCAGCCCCCGGGACAGGGGGTACGAGCAGTACTTC; cdr3_aa: CSSSPRDRGYEQYF
clone_size: NA; v_call: TRBV6-1; d_call: NA; j_call: TRBJ2-7; cdr3_nt: TGTGCCAGCAGTGAACAGTACTACGAGCAGTACTTC; cdr3_aa: CASSEQYYEQYF
clone_size: NA; v_call: TRBV9; d_call: NA; j_call: TRBJ2-3; cdr3_nt: TGTGCCAGCAGCGTAGTAGGAGGGGCAGATACGCAGTATTTT; cdr3_aa: CASSVVGGADTQYF
clone_size: NA; v_call: TRBV6-1; d_call: NA; j_call: TRBJ2-1; cdr3_nt: TGTGCCAGCAGCCGGGACTTCCGATACAATGAGCAGTTCTTC; cdr3_aa: CASSRDFRYNEQFF
clone_size: few; v_call: TRBV5-1; d_call: NA; j_call: TRBJ2-7; cdr3_nt: TGCGCCAGCAGCTTGGCCCAGGGGGGCTACGAGCAGTACTTC; cdr3_aa: CASSLAQGGYEQYF
clone_size: NA; v_call: TRBV5-6; d_call: TRBD2; j_call: TRBJ2-5; cdr3_nt: TGTGCCAGCAGCTTTAGGACTAGCGAAAGGTCCCAAGAGACCCAGTACTTC; cdr3_aa: CASSFRTSERSQETQYF
clone_size: NA; v_call: TRBV19; d_call: NA; j_call: TRBJ2-6; cdr3_nt: TGTGCCAGTAGTATGTGGGGCCGAGACATTTCCTCTGGGGCCAACGTCCTGACTTTC; cdr3_aa: CASSMWGRDISSGANVLTF
clone_size: NA; v_call: TRBV5-6; d_call: NA; j_call: TRBJ1-4; cdr3_nt: TGTGCCAGCAGCCGGGGGGGATGGAGTGAAAAACTGTTTTTT; cdr3_aa: CASSRGGWSEKLFF
clone_size: NA; v_call: TRBV5-6; d_call: TRBD1; j_call: TRBJ2-5; cdr3_nt: TGTGCCAGCAGCTTCGGGACAGGGGGTGTTGGGACCCAGTACTTC; cdr3_aa: CASSFGTGGVGTQYF
clone_size: NA; v_call: TRBV7-2; d_call: NA; j_call: TRBJ2-7; cdr3_nt: TGTGCCAGCAGCCTCAGTAGAGGAGGAAGAAGTAAGTACGAGCAGTACTTC; cdr3_aa: CASSLSRGGRSKYEQYF
clone_size: few; v_call: TRBV6-6; d_call: TRBD1; j_call: TRBJ1-2; cdr3_nt: TGTGCCAGCAGTACCCTCGCGACAGGGGGGCCCTATGGCTACACCTTC; cdr3_aa: CASSTLATGGPYGYTF
clone_size: NA; v_call: TRBV2; d_call: TRBD1; j_call: TRBJ2-7; cdr3_nt: TGTGCCAGCACCGAAGACAGGGGTGACTACGAGCAGTACTTC; cdr3_aa: CASTEDRGDYEQYF
clone_size: NA; v_call: TRBV18; d_call: NA; j_call: TRBJ2-5; cdr3_nt: TGTGCCAGCTCACCCGGGGGTCCCGGGGAGACCCAGTACTTC; cdr3_aa: CASSPGGPGETQYF
clone_size: NA; v_call: TRBV7-3; d_call: TRBD2; j_call: TRBJ2-1; cdr3_nt: TGTGCCAGCAGCATTAGCGGGAGCCCCTACAATGAGCAGTTCTTC; cdr3_aa: CASSISGSPYNEQFF
clone_size: NA; v_call: TRBV11-2; d_call: NA; j_call: TRBJ1-2; cdr3_nt: TGTGCCAGCAGCTCCGTGGGGGGGCGGGCTATAGGCTACACCTTC; cdr3_aa: CASSSVGGRAIGYTF
clone_size: NA; v_call: TRBV7-9; d_call: NA; j_call: TRBJ1-1; cdr3_nt: TGTTCCAGCAGCTTACGCGTGGGTGCGGACACTGAAGCTTTCTTT; cdr3_aa: CSSSLRVGADTEAFF
clone_size: NA; v_call: TRBV28; d_call: TRBD2; j_call: TRBJ2-7; cdr3_nt: TGTGCCAGCAGTTCTCCGGGACTATCCTACTACGAGCAGTACTTC; cdr3_aa: CASSSPGLSYYEQYF
clone_size: once; v_call: TRBV4-1; d_call: TRBD2; j_call: TRBJ2-1; cdr3_nt: TGCGCCAGCAGCCAACTAGCGGACCTCTACAATGAGCAGTTCTTC; cdr3_aa: CASSQLADLYNEQFF
clone_size: NA; v_call: TRBV28; d_call: TRBD1; j_call: TRBJ1-1; cdr3_nt: TGTGCCAGCAATCGGGGGACAGGGTACACTGAAGCTTTCTTT; cdr3_aa: CASNRGTGYTEAFF
clone_size: NA; v_call: TRBV29-1; d_call: TRBD2; j_call: TRBJ2-5; cdr3_nt: TGCAGCGTTGTTACTAGCGGGGAGACCCAGTACTTC; cdr3_aa: CSVVTSGETQYF
clone_size: few; v_call: TRBV5-1; d_call: NA; j_call: TRBJ2-7; cdr3_nt: TGCGCCAGTGGTCCTGGGGGCCTAGGGCACGAGCAGTACTTC; cdr3_aa: CASGPGGLGHEQYF
clone_size: NA; v_call: TRBV13; d_call: TRBD1; j_call: TRBJ2-1; cdr3_nt: TGTGCCAGCAACCCAAGGGGGCCCGGATACAATGAGCAGTTCTTC; cdr3_aa: CASNPRGPGYNEQFF
clone_size: NA; v_call: TRBV7-2; d_call: NA; j_call: TRBJ1-1; cdr3_nt: TGTGCCAGCAAAGCCACAGCCATGAACACTGAAGCTTTCTTT; cdr3_aa: CASKATAMNTEAFF
clone_size: NA; v_call: TRBV28; d_call: TRBD1; j_call: TRBJ1-5; cdr3_nt: TGTGCCAGCAGTACCACAGGGGGAGGCAATCAGCCCCAGCATTTT; cdr3_aa: CASSTTGGGNQPQHF